One and the same sample provided the 31 T cell receptor beta chains below, sequenced in a study of OX40 agonist ivuxolimab in advanced cancers. Repertoires were generated with immunoSEQ multiplex PCR, while TCRdb's copy carries only in-frame clones and drops some. The data hold 60,000 to 100,000 clones, with around 92% observed a single time. Source: CD4+ or CD8+ T cells sorted from blood, taken in a trial of the OX40 agonist ivuxolimab. Receptors were obtained from an adult with an advanced solid tumor such as melanoma, head and neck, liver or kidney cancer.

This clone was seen once. The V and J genes are TRBV7-2 and TRBJ2-1, with D possibly TRBD1 on 5 matching bases. This CDR3 is built from 13 residues. Germline V gene data show CDR1 as SGHTA and CDR2 as FQGNSA. Trimming took off 5 bases at V and 3 bases at J, with 8 bases between the two ends. CDR3 amino acids: CASSLDSYNEQFF. In nucleotides, the CDR3 is TGTGCCAGCAGCCTCGACAGCTACAATGAGCAGTTCTTC.

This clone has just one count. The rearrangement joins TRBV28 to TRBJ2-2; D perhaps matches TRBD1 (6 bases). This CDR3 is built from 15 residues. Per the germline V gene, CDR1 is MDHEN and CDR2 is SYDVKM. V was pared by 5 bases and J by 4 bases, with 14 bases between. The CDR3, as DNA: TGTGCCAGCAGTCGTCTACAGGGTGGCACCGGGGAGCTGTTTTTT. Translation: CASSRLQGGTGELFF.

The chain links TRBV14 to TRBJ2-1, with TRBD2 matching over 7 bases. The CDR3 has 14 residues. Trimming at V came to 8 bases and at J to 0 bases, leaving 4 bases not matched to a gene. Germline CDR1 is SGHDN and CDR2 is FVKESK. CDR3 in DNA: TGTGCCAGCCTAGCGGCTAGCTCCTACAATGAGCAGTTCTTC. Its protein product is CASLAASSYNEQFF.

The J gene is TRBJ2-3, the V gene TRBV5-1, with 11 bases that match TRBD2. Germline V CDR1 and CDR2: SGHRS, YFSETQ. The CDR3 sequence is 16 residues long. Unmatched junction bases numbered 3, after V lost 1 base and J lost 2 bases. This CDR3 reads CASSLRLAGLTDTQYF. The CDR3 coding sequence is TGCGCCAGCAGCTTGAGACTAGCGGGACTCACAGATACGCAGTATTTT.

The chain employs TRBV29-1 and TRBJ2-5; possibly TRBD1 or TRBD2 for D (5 bases each). CDR3 length: 12 residues. Trimming removed 4 bases at V and 5 bases at J, with 11 bases between. CDR1 is SQVTM and CDR2 is ANQGSEA in the germline V gene. DNA for the CDR3: TGCAGCGTTGTTGGGACGGGGGAGACCCAGTACTTC. This sequence encodes CSVVGTGETQYF.

V is TRBV30 and J is TRBJ2-3; D not resolved. Germline V gene data show CDR1 as GTSNPN and CDR2 as SVGIG (reference sequence). CDR3 length: 15 residues. The V gene lost 3 bases and the J gene lost 5 bases, with 18 bases spanning the gap. CDR3 loop: CAWSPPASPGDTQYF. The CDR3 DNA sequence: TGTGCCTGGAGCCCCCCAGCGAGCCCCGGAGATACGCAGTATTTT.

This chain joins TRBV11-2 and TRBJ1-1, with D uncertain. CDR3 size: 14 residues. Trimming removed 0 bases from V and 4 bases from J, with 9 bases in between. Germline-derived CDR1 and CDR2 are SGHAT and FQNNGV. Written as DNA, the CDR3 is TGTGCCAGCAGCTTAGAGCCGGTTTCCACTGAAGCTTTCTTT. This gives the protein CASSLEPVSTEAFF.

In this sample, this clone turned up once. J is TRBJ2-7 and V is TRBV18, with D possibly TRBD1 on 5 matching bases. V shed 0 bases and J shed 0 bases, with 9 bases lying between them. CDR3 size: 15 residues. Per the germline V gene, CDR1 is KGHSH and CDR2 is LQKENI. The CDR3 region has the DNA TGTGCCAGCTCACCACCGGGGCCCGCCTCCTACGAGCAGTACTTC. It encodes CASSPPGPASYEQYF.

The genes are TRBV7-8 and TRBJ2-7, with D possibly TRBD1 on 6 matching bases. Trimming took 6 bases from V and 4 from J, leaving 19 bases between them. This CDR3 contains 15 residues. Per the germline V gene, CDR1 is SGHVS and CDR2 is FQNEAQ. The CDR3 nucleotides are TGTGCCAGCAGTCCTAATACAGGGACGGGTTACGAGCAGTACTTC. Its translation is CASSPNTGTGYEQYF. Filled out from reference TRBV7-8 and TRBJ2-7, the complete variable domain reads GAGVSQSPRYKVAKRGQDVALRCDPISGHVSLFWYQQALGQGPEFLTYFQNEAQLDKSGLPSDRFFAERPEGSVSTLKIQRTQQEDSAVYLCASSPNTGTGYEQYFGPGTRLTVT.

This chain links TRBV11-3 with TRBJ1-4; TRBD1 matches 9 bases. The ends lost 5 bases at V and 7 bases at J; junction bases unmatched: 5. From germline, CDR1 is SGHNT and CDR2 YENEEA. The CDR3 consists of 14 residues. The CDR3 bases are TGTGCCAGCAGCCTCGGGACAGGGCTTGAAAAACTGTTTTTT. It specifies CASSLGTGLEKLFF.

The genes are TRBV5-1 and TRBJ2-3; 9 bases fit TRBD2. The trim removed 4 bases at V and 1 base at J, leaving 4 bases unmatched. This CDR3 comprises 15 residues. The germline V gene has CDR1 SGHRS and CDR2 YFSETQ. CDR3 residues: CASSIWTSGTDTQYF. The CDR3 DNA follows: TGCGCCAGCAGCATATGGACTAGCGGCACAGATACGCAGTATTTT.

The chain carries TRBV2 and TRBJ2-1, with D possibly called TRBD1 or TRBD2 (5 bases each). V was pared by 2 bases and J by 7 bases, with 24 bases between. The CDR3 is 18 residues long. Germline CDR1 is SNHLY and CDR2 is FYNNEI. CDR3 in DNA: TGTGCCAGCAGTGAAATCGTCGGCAGTGGGACGCGCGCGAATGAGCAGTTCTTC. Its protein product is CASSEIVGSGTRANEQFF.

The V gene is TRBV14, the J gene TRBJ2-7; tentatively, D is TRBD1 or TRBD2 (6 bases each). Per the germline V gene, CDR1 is SGHDN and CDR2 is FVKESK. The CDR3 is made up of 17 amino acids. V was trimmed by 3 bases and J by 3 bases, leaving 21 bases between them. DNA of the CDR3: TGTGCCAGCAGCCACACGTCGTTTCTCAGGGGAGGCTACGAGCAGTACTTC. Translation gives CASSHTSFLRGGYEQYF.

V gene TRBV11-2 combines with J gene TRBJ2-1, with TRBD2 matching 13 bases. V lost 4 bases, J lost 0 bases, and 3 bases stayed unmatched. Germline V CDR1 and CDR2: SGHAT, FQNNGV. The CDR3 sequence is 17 residues long. CDR3 nucleotides: TGTGCCAGCAGCTGGACTAGCGGGAGTACCTCCTACAATGAGCAGTTCTTC. Encoded protein: CASSWTSGSTSYNEQFF.

This chain links TRBV6-1 with TRBJ2-5; the match to TRBD1 covers 11 bases. CDR1 MNHNS and CDR2 SASEGT come from the germline V gene. This CDR3 comprises 13 residues. The V segment lost 6 bases and the J segment 5 bases; nucleotides outside the gene matches: 2. CDR3 nucleotide sequence: TGTGCCAGCAGCGGGGACAGGGGGGAGACCCAGTACTTC. Translating it yields CASSGDRGETQYF.

The chain is built from TRBV7-9 and TRBJ2-3; 9 positions agree with TRBD2. Trimming took 6 bases from V and 0 from J; bases not matched to a gene: 7. The germline V gene has CDR1 SEHNR and CDR2 FQNEAQ (reference sequence). The CDR3 sequence is 16 residues long. CDR3 loop: CASRTNLAGSTDTQYF. In nucleotides, the CDR3 is TGTGCCAGCAGGACGAACCTAGCGGGGAGCACAGATACGCAGTATTTT.

In this sample, this clone turned up once. V usage is TRBV19 and J usage is TRBJ2-1; the match to TRBD2 covers 9 bases. Germline CDR1 and CDR2: LNHDA and SQIVND (reference sequence). V was pared by 3 bases and J by 7 bases, with 10 bases of the junction left unmatched. This CDR3 region has 16 residues. The CDR3 spells CASSIRTSARGNEQFF. In DNA form, the CDR3 reads TGTGCCAGTAGTATCAGGACTAGCGCCAGGGGGAATGAGCAGTTCTTC.

V and J are TRBV5-1 and TRBJ2-3; D is uncertain. CDR3 length equals 15 residues. Germline assignment: CDR1 SGHRS and CDR2 YFSETQ. Trimming removed 5 bases at V and 2 bases at J, with 15 bases between. CDR3 in amino acids: CASSPASSDTDTQYF. CDR3 coding DNA: TGCGCCAGCAGTCCCGCGTCGAGCGACACAGATACGCAGTATTTT.

The chain joins TRBV29-1 to TRBJ2-3; 10 bases map to TRBD1. V dropped 6 bases and J dropped 5; count of bases not matched to a gene: 8. The CDR3 length is 14 residues. The germline V gene encodes CDR1 SQVTM and CDR2 ANQGSEA. CDR3 protein: CSVAETGGRDTQYF. For the CDR3, the DNA is TGCAGCGTAGCCGAGACAGGGGGCCGAGATACGCAGTATTTT.

The rearrangement uses TRBV18 and TRBJ1-4, with TRBD1 matching over 8 bases. The V and J ends lost 1 base and 8 bases, in that order; junction bases with no gene match: 9. The CDR3 contains 16 residues. Germline V gene lookup returns CDR1 KGHSH and CDR2 LQKENI. CDR3 nucleotide sequence: TGTGCCAGCTCACCACGGTCCCAGGGGGCGGGAGAAAAACTGTTTTTT. Protein sequence: CASSPRSQGAGEKLFF.

This chain connects TRBV28 to TRBJ1-4; D possibly corresponds to TRBD1 (5 bases). The CDR3 spans 17 residues. With 6 bases removed from V and 6 bases from J, the gap between germline ends came to 23 bases. Germline lookup yields CDR1 MDHEN and CDR2 SYDVKM. In DNA, the CDR3 is TGTGCCAGCAGCCCCCCTGAAACAGGCGAACCCTATGAAAAACTGTTTTTT. Translation gives CASSPPETGEPYEKLFF.

The CDR3 protein is CASSSFGTASGNTIYF. In nucleotides, the CDR3 is TGTGCCAGCAGTTCTTTCGGGACGGCCTCTGGAAACACCATATATTTT. The rearrangement uses TRBV28 and TRBJ1-3, with D possibly matching TRBD1 (5 bases). CDR1 and CDR2 (germline): MDHEN, SYDVKM. There are 16 residues in the CDR3. Trimming removed 4 bases at V and 0 bases at J, with 13 bases between.

The chain links TRBV5-1 to TRBJ1-2; perhaps TRBD1 as D (6 bases). CDR1 is SGHRS and CDR2 is YFSETQ in the germline V gene. There are 15 residues in the CDR3. Trimming took 0 bases from V and 6 from J, leaving 15 bases between them. DNA of the CDR3: TGCGCCAGCAGCTTGGAACGTAGGAGGGACAATGGCTACACCTTC. As protein: CASSLERRRDNGYTF.

The chain uses TRBV5-4 and TRBJ1-2; D uncertain. This CDR3 has 12 amino acids. Trimming left V 4 bases short and J 8 bases short, with 12 bases between. From germline, CDR1 is SGHNT and CDR2 YYREEE (reference sequence). CDR3 nucleotides: TGTGCCAGCAGCCAAGCAGGAGGAGGCTACACCTTC. This translates into CASSQAGGGYTF.

This chain connects TRBV7-8 to TRBJ1-5; 7 nucleotides agree with TRBD1. From germline, CDR1 is SGHVS and CDR2 FQNEAQ. The CDR3 contains 12 residues. V was pared by 8 bases and J by 6 bases, with 4 bases of the junction left unmatched. The CDR3 region has the DNA TGTGCCAGCCGACAGGGAGCTCAGCCCCAGCATTTT. Its translation: CASRQGAQPQHF.

J is TRBJ2-1 and V is TRBV10-3; a weak D match, TRBD1 (5 bases). V lost 1 base and J lost 5, with 6 bases in between. This CDR3 is built from 13 residues. Germline values: CDR1 ENHRY, CDR2 SYGVKD. The CDR3, as DNA: TGTGCCATCAGTGAGTTAGGGGACAATGAGCAGTTCTTC. Encoded protein: CAISELGDNEQFF.

The V gene is TRBV29-1, the J gene TRBJ2-3; unclear D gene. CDR3 length: 15 amino acids. Trimming shortened V by 0 bases and J by 0 bases, and 10 bases separated the two germline ends. The germline gives CDR1 SQVTM, CDR2 ANQGSEA. The CDR3 sequence is CSVEDRRPSTDTQYF. CDR3 in DNA: TGCAGCGTTGAAGATAGAAGACCTAGCACAGATACGCAGTATTTT.

DNA for the CDR3: TGCGCCAGCAGCTTGGTGGCGGGAATAACCGGGGAGCTGTTTTTT. Its protein product is CASSLVAGITGELFF. The chain employs TRBV5-1 and TRBJ2-2; possibly TRBD2 for D (6 bases). CDR1 is SGHRS, CDR2 YFSETQ, per germline. This CDR3 is built from 15 residues. Trimming shortened V by 0 bases and J by 5 bases, and 11 bases separated the two germline ends.

This sequence joins TRBV19 and TRBJ1-5; 8 bases are shared with TRBD1. In germline, CDR1 is LNHDA, CDR2 SQIVND (reference sequence). The length of the CDR3 is 14 residues. V lost 6 bases, J lost 9 bases, and 10 bases stayed unmatched. In nucleotides, the CDR3 is TGTGCCAGTAGCCCCGGACAGGGCATTACGCCCCAGCATTTT. It codes for CASSPGQGITPQHF.

The chain joins TRBV19 to TRBJ2-3; a weak D match, TRBD1 (6 bases). Germline V gene data show CDR1 as LNHDA and CDR2 as SQIVND (reference sequence). This CDR3 has 13 amino acids. Trimming took 8 bases from V and 2 from J, leaving 11 bases between them. Here the CDR3 reads CASRDINTDTQYF. Here the CDR3 DNA reads TGTGCCAGTCGGGACATAAACACAGATACGCAGTATTTT.

The chain combines TRBV4-3 with TRBJ1-3, with TRBD1 as a possible D gene (5 bases). Germline loops: CDR1 LGHNA, CDR2 YSLEER. V lost 4 bases and J 0 bases, leaving 28 bases between the germline ends. This CDR3 is 21 amino acids long. The CDR3 protein is CASSPTRYRQRLNPSGNTIYF. CDR3 DNA sequence: TGCGCCAGCAGCCCCACAAGATACCGACAGCGGCTAAACCCCTCTGGAAACACCATATATTTT.